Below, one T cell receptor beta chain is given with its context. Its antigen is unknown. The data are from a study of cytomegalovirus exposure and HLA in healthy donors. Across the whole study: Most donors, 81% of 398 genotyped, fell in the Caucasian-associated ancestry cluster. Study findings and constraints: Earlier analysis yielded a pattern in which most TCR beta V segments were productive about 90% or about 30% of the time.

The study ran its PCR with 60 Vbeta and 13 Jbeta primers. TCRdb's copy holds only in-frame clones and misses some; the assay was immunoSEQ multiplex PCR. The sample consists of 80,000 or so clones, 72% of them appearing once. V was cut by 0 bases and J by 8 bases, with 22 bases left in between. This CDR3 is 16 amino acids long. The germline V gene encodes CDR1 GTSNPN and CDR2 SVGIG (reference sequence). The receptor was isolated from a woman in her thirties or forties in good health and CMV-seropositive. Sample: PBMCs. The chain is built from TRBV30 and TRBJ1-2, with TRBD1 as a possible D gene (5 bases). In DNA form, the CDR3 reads TGTGCCTGGAGTGTATCGCCGCATACAGGTTTGGGCGGCTACACCTTC. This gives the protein CAWSVSPHTGLGGYTF.